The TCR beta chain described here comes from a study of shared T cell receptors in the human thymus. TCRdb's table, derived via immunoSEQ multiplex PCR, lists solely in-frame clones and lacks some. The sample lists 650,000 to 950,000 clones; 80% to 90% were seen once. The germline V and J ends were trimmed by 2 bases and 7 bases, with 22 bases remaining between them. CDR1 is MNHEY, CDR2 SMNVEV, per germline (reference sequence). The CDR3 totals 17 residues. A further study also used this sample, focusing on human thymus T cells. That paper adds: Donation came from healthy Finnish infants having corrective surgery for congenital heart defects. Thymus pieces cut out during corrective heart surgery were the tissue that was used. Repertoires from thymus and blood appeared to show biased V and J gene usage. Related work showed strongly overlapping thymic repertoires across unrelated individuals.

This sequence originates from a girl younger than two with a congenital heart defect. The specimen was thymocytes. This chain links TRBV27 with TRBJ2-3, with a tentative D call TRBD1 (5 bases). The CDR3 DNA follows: TGTGCCAGCAGTTTACAAGAAGGGGAATTCCGGCCCCATACGCAGTATTTT. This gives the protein CASSLQEGEFRPHTQYF.